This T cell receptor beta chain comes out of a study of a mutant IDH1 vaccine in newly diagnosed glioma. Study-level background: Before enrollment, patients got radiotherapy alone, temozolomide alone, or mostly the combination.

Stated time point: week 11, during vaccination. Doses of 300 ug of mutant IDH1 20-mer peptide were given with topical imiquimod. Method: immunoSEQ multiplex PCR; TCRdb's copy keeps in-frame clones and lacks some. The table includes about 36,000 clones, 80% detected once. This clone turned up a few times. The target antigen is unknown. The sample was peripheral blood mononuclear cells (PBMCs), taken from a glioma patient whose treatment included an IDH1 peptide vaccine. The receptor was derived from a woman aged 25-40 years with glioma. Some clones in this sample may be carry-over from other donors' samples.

This chain's CDR3 is CASIYLAGVSYEQYF. CDR3 DNA: TGTGCCAGCATATATCTAGCGGGAGTCTCCTACGAGCAGTACTTC. The chain combines TRBV2 with TRBJ2-7, with 10 bases aligning to TRBD2. V was pared by 7 bases and J by 0 bases, with 6 bases of the junction left unmatched. The CDR3 sequence is 15 residues long. The V gene's germline CDR1 is SNHLY and CDR2 FYNNEI.